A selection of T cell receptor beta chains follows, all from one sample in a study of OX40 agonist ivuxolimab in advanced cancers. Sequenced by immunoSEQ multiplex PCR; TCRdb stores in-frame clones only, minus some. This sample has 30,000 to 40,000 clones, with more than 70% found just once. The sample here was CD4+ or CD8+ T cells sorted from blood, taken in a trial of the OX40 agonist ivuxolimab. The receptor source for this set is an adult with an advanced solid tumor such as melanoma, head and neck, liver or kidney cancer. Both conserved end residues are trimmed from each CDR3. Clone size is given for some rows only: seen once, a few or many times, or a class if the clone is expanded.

ASSQGQWDEKLF | TRBJ1-4 | 12 | . | TRBV28
ASSRTGPMEAF | TRBJ1-1 | 11 | . | TRBV7-9
ASSPGPGSTDTQY | TRBJ2-3 | 13 | . | TRBV5-1
ASSDLGLAHEQY | TRBJ2-7 | 12 | . | TRBV10-1
SVGGQGAREQY | TRBJ2-7 | 11 | . | TRBV29-1
ASTIRPGGSNQPQH | TRBJ1-5 | 14 | . | TRBV28
ASRPSDLKNTEAF | TRBJ1-1 | 13 | . | TRBV6-5
ASSNGHYGYT | TRBJ1-2 | 10 | few | TRBV28
ASSSFTGNTEAF | TRBJ1-1 | 12 | . | TRBV28
ASSGDRSTSEQY | TRBJ2-7 | 12 | once | TRBV2
ASSEATGTGGWWEQY | TRBJ2-7 | 15 | . | TRBV6-1
ASSPVAGGGYNEQF | TRBJ2-1 | 14 | . | TRBV11-1
ASSPLPRQYYGYT | TRBJ1-2 | 13 | once | TRBV6-5
SASRGLEAF | TRBJ1-1 | 9 | few | TRBV20-1
ASSPRGGITEAF | TRBJ1-1 | 12 | once | TRBV7-2
ASSSRTASYEQY | TRBJ2-7 | 12 | few | TRBV27
ASSRALSYNEQF | TRBJ2-1 | 12 | . | TRBV5-4
ASSPLEGAGYT | TRBJ1-2 | 11 | . | TRBV7-6
ASSLDRYTETQY | TRBJ2-5 | 12 | . | TRBV11-2
AWSPTGAETQY | TRBJ2-5 | 11 | . | TRBV30
ASSLRTGVGYGYT | TRBJ1-2 | 13 | . | TRBV27
ATSWTGAGEKLF | TRBJ1-4 | 12 | once | TRBV15
AWSVGWDTQY | TRBJ2-3 | 10 | . | TRBV30
ASSWGRPHEQY | TRBJ2-7 | 11 | few | TRBV28
ASRETGKYTQY | TRBJ2-3 | 11 | . | TRBV7-6
ASSQRGPGADNSPLH | TRBJ1-6 | 15 | . | TRBV7-3
ASSSGWGGGSGANVLT | TRBJ2-6 | 16 | . | TRBV5-4
SVDGQLRLYGYT | TRBJ1-2 | 12 | . | TRBV29-1
ASSVGSGLDTGELF | TRBJ2-2 | 14 | once | TRBV9
ASSLEGEGGF | TRBJ2-1 | 10 | . | TRBV11-3
ASSTRQGATYNEQF | TRBJ2-1 | 14 | . | TRBV19